This passage covers 19 T cell receptor beta chains from one sample sequenced in a study of T-cell reconstitution after alpha-beta-depleted transplantation in children. Using unique molecular identifiers, the investigators prepared the TCRbeta library. TCRdb reprocessed the PCR reads with MiXCR, giving one entry per CDR3 protein. The table lists fewer than 500,000 distinct CDR3 sequences, approximately 41% of them singletons. Sequenced here: PBMCs, sampled before TCRalphabeta/CD19-depleted stem cell transplant. All receptors derive from a girl under 10 years old with aplastic anemia, due to receive a stem cell transplant.

The V and J genes are TRBV20-1 and TRBJ2-1; 9 nucleotides agree with TRBD2. V shed 6 bases, J shed 2 bases, and the junction held 8 bases outside the gene matches. Germline-derived CDR1 and CDR2 are DFQATT and SNEGSKA (reference sequence). The CDR3 consists of 15 residues. This CDR3 is CSANRASGTYNEQFF. Written as DNA, the CDR3 is TGCAGTGCCAACCGGGCTAGCGGGACCTACAATGAGCAGTTCTTC.

The V gene is TRBV29-1, the J gene TRBJ2-3; D uncertain. Trimming took 5 bases from V and 4 from J, leaving 13 bases between them. The germline V gene encodes CDR1 SQVTM and CDR2 ANQGSEA. This CDR3 is built from 13 residues. The CDR3 DNA sequence: TGCAGCGTTCGCCGGGCCGTCCCAGATACGCAGTATTTT. It codes for CSVRRAVPDTQYF.

The chain combines TRBV20-1 with TRBJ2-2; D is uncertain. Trimming pared 6 bases from V and 2 bases from J, leaving 13 bases between. The CDR3 has 14 residues. Germline V gene lookup returns CDR1 DFQATT and CDR2 SNEGSKA (reference sequence). The CDR3 DNA is TGCAGTGCGGCAAGGACGGTTAACACCGGGGAGCTGTTTTTT. This codes for CSAARTVNTGELFF.

The chain uses TRBV7-3 and TRBJ2-1; TRBD1 matches 10 bases. Germline lookup yields CDR1 SGHTA and CDR2 FQGTGA. Trimming at V came to 5 bases and at J to 6 bases, leaving 7 bases not matched to a gene. The CDR3 runs 15 residues. CDR3 loop: CASSLGQGGGNEQFF. In DNA form, the CDR3 reads TGTGCCAGCAGCCTCGGACAGGGGGGGGGCAATGAGCAGTTCTTC.

This clonotype was recorded a few times. The chain uses TRBV4-3 and TRBJ2-2; tentatively, D is TRBD2 (5 bases). Germline V CDR1 and CDR2: LGHNA, YSLEER. The CDR3 is 17 amino acids. Trimming took off 0 bases at V and 8 bases at J, with 19 bases between the two ends. Written as DNA, the CDR3 is TGCGCCAGCAGCCAAGATACATTCCGGGGAGTGACTGGGGAGCTGTTTTTT. Protein: CASSQDTFRGVTGELFF.

The chain links TRBV5-1 to TRBJ2-1; 9 bases fit TRBD2. The CDR3 is 16 amino acids. V lost 0 bases and J lost 8; bases outside the gene matches: 9. CDR1 is SGHRS, CDR2 YFSETQ, per germline. The CDR3 DNA reads as TGCGCCAGCAGCTTGGCGGGAGGACTAGCGTCGGATGAGCAGTTCTTC. Its protein is CASSLAGGLASDEQFF.

The chain joins TRBV20-1 to TRBJ1-5; 9 nucleotides line up with TRBD1. This CDR3 has 16 amino acids. CDR1 and CDR2 from the germline V gene are DFQATT and SNEGSKA (reference sequence). After removal of 2 bases from V and 5 bases from J, the junction contained 10 bases not matched to a gene. CDR3 nucleotide sequence: TGCAGTGCTAGATTCCACAGGGGGCGAGTAGATCAGCCCCAGCATTTT. Amino acids: CSARFHRGRVDQPQHF.

The table lists this clonotype with many counts. The chain carries TRBV20-1 and TRBJ2-7; D is ambiguous. V gave up 4 bases and J gave up 7 bases, with 20 bases separating them. The germline V gene has CDR1 DFQATT and CDR2 SNEGSKA (reference sequence). This CDR3 spans 14 amino acids. The CDR3 nucleotides read TGCAGTGCTACACCCGGGTTGCCGGGTGGGGAGCAGTACTTC. Translating gives CSATPGLPGGEQYF.

This clonotype was observed many times. This chain uses TRBV4-3 with TRBJ2-3; perhaps TRBD2 as D (5 bases). Germline V gene sequence: CDR1 LGHNA, CDR2 YSLEER. This CDR3 is built from 20 residues. The V and J ends lost 0 bases and 0 bases respectively, with 22 bases between them. The chain's CDR3 is CASSQDPLWAGGRSTDTQYF. DNA of the CDR3: TGCGCCAGCAGCCAAGATCCTTTGTGGGCGGGCGGGCGTAGCACAGATACGCAGTATTTT.

The V gene is TRBV5-1, the J gene TRBJ2-7; unclear D gene. Trimming stripped 5 bases from V and 5 bases from J, with 11 bases between. Germline assignment: CDR1 SGHRS and CDR2 YFSETQ. This CDR3 contains 12 residues. Here the CDR3 reads CASRNGPNEQYF. DNA for the CDR3: TGCGCCAGCAGAAACGGTCCGAACGAGCAGTACTTC.

V gene TRBV5-1 combines with J gene TRBJ2-3; 10 nucleotides line up with TRBD2. The V gene's germline CDR1 is SGHRS and CDR2 YFSETQ. Trimming removed 1 base from V and 6 bases from J; junction bases left unmatched: 2. This CDR3 is built from 14 residues. DNA of the CDR3: TGCGCCAGCAGCTTGCTAGCGGGGGAGGATACGCAGTATTTT. It encodes CASSLLAGEDTQYF.

The V and J genes are TRBV28 and TRBJ2-1; 7 bases are a match to TRBD2. V lost 3 bases to trimming and J lost 8 bases; unmatched junction nucleotides: 10. The CDR3 has 15 amino acids. The germline V gene has CDR1 MDHEN and CDR2 SYDVKM. The CDR3 is CASSFPGGALDEQFF. The CDR3 nucleotides read TGTGCCAGCAGTTTTCCGGGGGGTGCCCTTGATGAGCAGTTCTTC.

There are many counts of this clonotype. The junction and the germline gene differ at one end; a read error may be behind it. The rearrangement joins TRBV5-1 to TRBJ1-1; tentatively, D is TRBD1 (6 bases). From germline, CDR1 is SGHRS and CDR2 YFSETQ. There are 14 residues in the CDR3. CDR3 residues: CASSPGTPNTEAFF. CDR3 nucleotide sequence: TGTGCCAGCAGCCCCGGGACACCGAACACTGAAGCTTTCTTT.

This clonotype was counted between two and nine times. The chain combines TRBV3-1 with TRBJ2-7; no reliable D call. Germline assignment: CDR1 LGHDT and CDR2 YNNKEL (reference sequence). The V and J ends lost 7 bases and 6 bases respectively, with 10 bases between them. The CDR3 runs to 11 residues. The CDR3: CASNGSGEQYF. Here the CDR3 DNA reads TGTGCCAGCAATGGCTCGGGCGAGCAGTACTTC.

CDR3 loop: CSARDNLAGRETQYF. CDR3 nucleotides: TGCAGTGCTAGAGACAATCTAGCGGGAAGGGAGACCCAGTACTTC. The rearrangement links TRBV20-1 to TRBJ2-5; 9 bases line up with TRBD2. This CDR3 is built from 15 residues. The junction had 7 bases not matched to a gene; V was cut back by 0 bases and J by 5 bases. The germline gives CDR1 DFQATT, CDR2 SNEGSKA (reference sequence).

The chain employs TRBV13 and TRBJ2-7, with D tentatively TRBD1 (5 bases). The CDR3 runs 13 residues. V gave up 3 bases and J gave up 6 bases, with 12 bases separating them. Germline CDR1 and CDR2: PRHDT and FYEKMQ (reference sequence). CDR3 region: CASSLGPTGEQYF. The CDR3 DNA reads TGTGCCAGCAGCTTGGGGCCGACCGGCGAGCAGTACTTC.

The V gene is TRBV9, the J gene TRBJ2-1, with D possibly matching TRBD1 (5 bases). V lost 4 bases to trimming and J lost 4 bases, with 15 bases between them. Germline CDR1 reads SGDLS; CDR2 reads YYNGEE. The CDR3 length is 15 residues. The CDR3 protein is CASSYSDTLYNEQFF. DNA for the CDR3: TGTGCCAGCAGCTACTCGGACACACTATACAATGAGCAGTTCTTC.

This chain joins TRBV12-3 or TRBV12-4 and TRBJ2-1; TRBD2 matches 13 bases. CDR3 size: 17 residues. V shed 5 bases and J 7 bases; nucleotides not matched to a gene: 11. Here the CDR3 reads CASSPGLAGVLRNEQFF. CDR3 nucleotide sequence: TGTGCCAGCAGTCCAGGACTAGCGGGAGTCCTTAGGAATGAGCAGTTCTTC.

This clonotype has more than one count but fewer than ten. The genes are TRBV6-1 and TRBJ2-7; the match to TRBD2 covers 7 bases. The J segment lost 2 bases and the V segment lost 9 bases, leaving 10 bases of the junction unmatched. This CDR3 contains 14 residues. The germline CDR1 and CDR2 sequences are MNHNS and SASEGT. The CDR3 nucleotides read TGTGCCAGTCAGATTCGGGGGGATGCCTACGAGCAGTACTTC. This encodes CASQIRGDAYEQYF.